This TCR beta chain was recorded in a study of regulatory and conventional T cells in RAG deficiency. Overall study results and limits: Patient subsets had shorter CDR3s; Omenn Treg-Tconv overlap exceeded 80%.

Genomic DNA came from blood regulatory T cells gated CD4+ CD25-high CD127-low. Notes on this clone: Its antigen is as yet unknown.

The table came from immunoSEQ multiplex PCR; TCRdb's copy has only in-frame clones and leaves some out. The sample lists under 20,000 clones; approximately 88% were seen once. These same records also appear under a second study, on regulatory T cells. That work states: The primer mix had 52 TRBV and 13 TRBJ primers.

The material sequenced was Tregs sorted from blood. The origin of this receptor is a human donor in good health.

This CDR3 is CASSHAGTGNTEAFF. CDR3 sequence (DNA): TGCGCCAGCAGCCATGCCGGGACAGGGAACACTGAAGCTTTCTTT. V usage is TRBV4-1 and J usage is TRBJ1-1; 8 positions agree with TRBD1. The CDR3 extends over 15 amino acids. V was clipped by 3 bases and J by 1 base; unmatched bases: 4. The germline gives CDR1 MGHRA, CDR2 YSYEKL.